Listed below are T cell receptor beta chains from one sample, sequenced in a study of CD8 T cells in Susac syndrome. TCRdb re-analysed the immunoSEQ multiplex PCR reads in MiXCR, keeping a single row per CDR3 protein. The table has about 120,000 distinct CDR3 sequences, 96% seen once; the top ten hold less than 0.15%. What was sequenced was CD4+ T cells from PBMCs. These receptors came from a human donor with Susac syndrome. CDR3s include the opening cysteine and the closing phenylalanine or tryptophan. The D gene is left open where the match is weak. Some rows mark clone size as missing; the rest say once, few, many or name a class of expanded clone.

v_call	d_call	j_call	clone_size	cdr3_aa	cdr3_nt
TRBV12-3/TRBV12-4	TRBD2	TRBJ2-3	NA	CASRLAGGRDTQYF	TGTGCCAGCAGACTAGCGGGAGGCCGGGATACGCAGTATTTT
TRBV5-4	NA	TRBJ2-3	NA	CASSLRETDTQYF	TGTGCCAGCAGCTTGCGGGAGACAGATACGCAGTATTTT
TRBV7-2	NA	TRBJ2-7	once	CASSAGHYEQYF	TGTGCCAGCAGCGCGGGACACTACGAGCAGTACTTC
TRBV18	TRBD1	TRBJ1-1	NA	CASSLIQGGAEAFF	TGTGCCAGCTCGCTGATCCAGGGGGGAGCTGAAGCTTTCTTT
TRBV7-9	TRBD2	TRBJ2-1	NA	CASSFGLAGGVSEQFF	TGTGCCAGCAGCTTCGGACTAGCGGGAGGTGTATCTGAGCAGTTCTTC
TRBV4-3	TRBD1	TRBJ2-4	NA	CASSQDLGQGINIQYF	TGCGCCAGCAGCCAAGATTTGGGACAGGGGATAAACATTCAGTACTTC
TRBV21-1	NA	TRBJ2-7	NA	CASRLEGRTKRPLNEQYF	TGTGCCAGCAGGCTAGAGGGCCGGACCAAAAGACCCCTTAACGAGCAGTACTTC
TRBV12-3/TRBV12-4	NA	TRBJ2-2	once	CASSRRAPNTGELFF	TGTGCCAGCAGTCGGCGGGCGCCGAACACCGGGGAGCTGTTTTTT
TRBV29-1	NA	TRBJ2-7	NA	CSGLDGQDLEQYF	TGCAGCGGCTTGGACGGGCAGGACCTCGAGCAGTACTTC
TRBV6-5	NA	TRBJ2-6	once	CASTSGIGANVLTF	TGTGCCAGCACGTCCGGGATTGGGGCCAACGTCCTGACTTTC
TRBV3-1	TRBD2	TRBJ2-1	NA	CASSQWTSYNEQFF	TGTGCCAGCAGCCAGTGGACTAGCTACAATGAGCAGTTCTTC
TRBV6-2/TRBV6-3	NA	TRBJ1-2	NA	CASSYSPVRGDYGYTF	TGTGCCAGCAGTTACTCCCCAGTCCGTGGGGACTATGGCTACACCTTC
TRBV9	NA	TRBJ1-5	NA	CASSVGVGLGQPQHF	TGTGCCAGCAGCGTAGGTGTGGGATTAGGTCAGCCCCAGCATTTT
TRBV29-1	NA	TRBJ1-2	NA	CSVVQRYGYTF	TGCAGCGTTGTCCAACGCTATGGCTACACCTTC
TRBV28	NA	TRBJ2-7	NA	CASSQTGPSSYEQYF	TGTGCCAGCAGCCAGACAGGACCGAGCTCCTACGAGCAGTACTTC
TRBV5-4	NA	TRBJ2-1	NA	CASSAQVGVTYNEQFF	TGTGCCAGCAGTGCCCAGGTGGGTGTCACCTACAATGAGCAGTTCTTC
TRBV6-1	NA	TRBJ2-2	NA	CASRVSGSNTGELFF	TGTGCCAGCAGGGTTAGTGGGTCGAACACCGGGGAGCTGTTTTTT
TRBV29-1	NA	TRBJ1-1	NA	CSVVGGFEAFF	TGCAGCGTTGTCGGAGGATTTGAAGCTTTCTTT
TRBV25-1	NA	TRBJ2-7	NA	CASTTWGEQYF	TGTGCCAGCACGACATGGGGGGAGCAGTACTTC
TRBV27	NA	TRBJ2-4	NA	CATAGAKNIQYF	TGTGCCACCGCAGGGGCCAAAAACATTCAGTACTTC
TRBV9	TRBD2	TRBJ2-5	once	CASSPRTSGEETQYF	TGTGCCAGCAGCCCCCGTACTAGCGGAGAAGAGACCCAGTACTTC
TRBV30	NA	TRBJ2-1	NA	CAYTAASSYNEQFF	TGTGCGTATACGGCAGCGAGCTCCTACAATGAGCAGTTCTTC
TRBV27	NA	TRBJ2-2	NA	CASSQLSTGELFF	TGTGCCAGCAGTCAGTTAAGCACCGGGGAGCTGTTTTTT
TRBV30	TRBD2	TRBJ2-1	once	CAWTLRLSREKSYNEQFF	TGTGCCTGGACCCTTCGCCTCTCGCGGGAGAAATCCTACAATGAGCAGTTCTTC
TRBV28	NA	TRBJ1-2	NA	CASSAGTQVYGYTF	TGTGCCAGCAGTGCCGGGACGCAGGTCTATGGCTACACCTTC
TRBV4-1	TRBD1	TRBJ2-2	NA	CASSQETGKIHGELFF	TGCGCCAGCAGCCAAGAGACAGGGAAGATTCACGGGGAGCTGTTTTTT
TRBV13	TRBD2	TRBJ2-7	NA	CASRSGRNSYEQYF	TGTGCCAGCAGAAGCGGGAGGAACTCCTACGAGCAGTACTTC
TRBV3-1	NA	TRBJ1-4	NA	CASSFNEKLFF	TGTGCCAGCAGCTTTAATGAAAAACTGTTTTTT
TRBV11-2	NA	TRBJ2-3	NA	CASSLPGPGTDTQYF	TGTGCCAGCAGCTTACCGGGCCCCGGGACAGATACGCAGTATTTT
TRBV29-1	NA	TRBJ2-7	NA	CSVRRTRTSYEQYF	TGCAGCGTCCGGAGAACACGGACTTCCTACGAGCAGTACTTC
TRBV19	NA	TRBJ2-2	once	CASSILTDTGELFF	TGTGCCAGTAGTATTCTGACAGACACCGGGGAGCTGTTTTTT
TRBV20-1	NA	TRBJ1-1	NA	CSARAGGIVTEAFF	TGCAGTGCTAGAGCGGGAGGGATTGTCACTGAAGCTTTCTTT
TRBV7-8	TRBD1	TRBJ1-1	NA	CASSTWTGARGNTEAFF	TGTGCCAGCAGCACGTGGACAGGGGCCAGAGGGAACACTGAAGCTTTCTTT
TRBV5-4	NA	TRBJ1-2	NA	CASSLGVNNNYGYTF	TGTGCCAGCAGCTTGGGGGTCAATAATAACTATGGCTACACCTTC
TRBV12-3/TRBV12-4	TRBD2	TRBJ2-5	NA	CASSLRGGLETQYF	TGTGCCAGCAGTTTACGCGGGGGGCTGGAGACCCAGTACTTC
TRBV12-3/TRBV12-4	NA	TRBJ2-2	once	CASSSQYTGELFF	TGTGCCAGCAGTTCACAGTACACCGGGGAGCTGTTTTTT
TRBV12-3/TRBV12-4	NA	TRBJ1-5	NA	CASSLGGGQPQHF	TGTGCCAGCAGTTTAGGTGGAGGGCAGCCCCAGCATTTT
TRBV15	NA	TRBJ2-5	NA	CATSSRERETQYF	TGTGCCACCAGCAGCCGGGAACGGGAGACCCAGTACTTC
TRBV29-1	NA	TRBJ1-3	NA	CVYKGSGNTIYF	TGCGTTTATAAGGGATCTGGAAACACCATATATTTT
TRBV20-1	NA	TRBJ2-5	NA	CRAKGRDRETQYF	TGCAGAGCGAAGGGCCGGGACCGAGAGACCCAGTACTTC
TRBV2	NA	TRBJ2-7	NA	CASSRDTIYEQYF	TGTGCCAGCAGTCGCGACACGATATACGAGCAGTACTTC
TRBV15	NA	TRBJ1-4	NA	CATGDWGGNEKLFF	TGTGCCACCGGGGATTGGGGAGGGAATGAAAAACTGTTTTTT
TRBV20-1	NA	TRBJ2-1	NA	CSVSPGLFEQFF	TGCAGTGTCTCCCCGGGGCTCTTTGAGCAGTTCTTC
TRBV5-1	NA	TRBJ2-3	NA	CASSPQRTSTDTQYF	TGCGCCAGCAGCCCTCAGAGGACTAGCACAGATACGCAGTATTTT
TRBV29-1	TRBD1	TRBJ2-5	NA	CSMGTGVSGGQETQYF	TGCAGCATGGGGACAGGGGTTTCTGGAGGCCAAGAGACCCAGTACTTC
TRBV5-1	NA	TRBJ2-1	once	CASSSRENNEQFF	TGCGCCAGCAGCTCCAGGGAAAACAATGAGCAGTTCTTC
TRBV4-1	NA	TRBJ2-1	NA	CASNPLRGSGNEQFF	TGCGCCAGCAACCCTCTACGGGGGTCAGGGAATGAGCAGTTCTTC
TRBV5-6	TRBD1	TRBJ2-6	NA	CASSLATGDVLTF	TGTGCCAGCAGCTTGGCGACAGGGGACGTCCTGACTTTC
TRBV12-3/TRBV12-4	NA	TRBJ2-1	NA	CASTTGGGGNREQFF	TGTGCCAGCACCACGGGGGGCGGGGGTAACCGAGAGCAGTTCTTC
TRBV29-1	NA	TRBJ2-1	NA	CSTFGSSLLNEQFF	TGCAGCACGTTCGGGAGTTCCCTCCTGAATGAGCAGTTCTTC
TRBV2	TRBD1	TRBJ1-2	NA	CASRIGQGQGYTF	TGTGCCAGCAGAATCGGACAGGGGCAGGGCTACACCTTC
TRBV29-1	NA	TRBJ2-7	NA	CSVVQSSYEQYF	TGCAGCGTTGTACAGAGCTCCTACGAGCAGTACTTC
TRBV7-3	TRBD2	TRBJ2-6	NA	CASSRLAGAGANVLTF	TGTGCCAGCAGCCGACTAGCGGGAGCTGGGGCCAACGTCCTGACTTTC
TRBV15	NA	TRBJ2-1	NA	CATSKPGSYNEQFF	TGTGCCACCAGCAAGCCGGGGTCCTACAATGAGCAGTTCTTC
TRBV20-1	TRBD2	TRBJ2-5	NA	CSARYGSGTETQYF	TGCAGTGCTAGATACGGTAGCGGGACTGAGACCCAGTACTTC
TRBV15	NA	TRBJ2-5	NA	CATSRDSRGQRETQYF	TGTGCCACCAGCAGAGATTCAAGAGGCCAGAGGGAGACCCAGTACTTC
TRBV12-3/TRBV12-4	NA	TRBJ1-5	NA	CASSSAGISNQPQHF	TGTGCCAGCAGTTCCGCAGGGATTAGCAATCAGCCCCAGCATTTT
TRBV4-3	NA	TRBJ1-2	NA	CASSLKGGHGYTF	TGCGCCAGCAGCCTTAAAGGGGGTCACGGCTACACCTTC
TRBV18	NA	TRBJ1-2	NA	CASSPRREANYGYTF	TGTGCCAGCTCACCTCGCAGGGAGGCTAACTATGGCTACACCTTC
TRBV4-3	NA	TRBJ1-5	NA	CASSQDYRGDQPQHF	TGCGCCAGCAGCCAAGATTACCGGGGAGATCAGCCCCAGCATTTT